Below, 27 T cell receptor beta chains from the same sample are listed, as sequenced in a study of shared clonotypes between healthy human individuals. TCRdb keeps only in-frame clones here, not all; method: immunoSEQ multiplex PCR. The sample records 950,000 to 1,100,000 clones, around 74% being singletons. Sequenced sample: memory CD4+ T cells sorted from blood. The subset denotes: CD45RA-negative fraction. The receptors shown here come from a young man in good health.

This chain joins TRBV19 and TRBJ1-1; maybe TRBD1 (5 bases). The CDR3 runs to 15 residues. V was shortened by 0 bases and J by 1 base, with 9 bases between the two germline ends. CDR1 is LNHDA, CDR2 SQIVND, per germline (reference sequence). CDR3 protein: CASSIDGGKNTEAFF. The CDR3 DNA reads TGTGCCAGTAGTATAGACGGGGGGAAGAACACTGAAGCTTTCTTT.

The V gene is TRBV25-1, the J gene TRBJ2-6, with D unresolved. CDR3 length equals 12 residues. Germline CDR1 MGHDK, CDR2 SYGVNS. V was clipped by 5 bases and J by 9 bases, with 8 bases between them. CDR3 protein: CASSSVYNVLTF. The CDR3 bases are TGTGCCAGCAGTAGTGTTTACAACGTCCTGACTTTC.

This clone was seen more than once but under ten times. The rearrangement links TRBV27 to TRBJ1-5; the D gene is possibly TRBD1 (5 bases). Trimming left V 5 bases short and J 4 bases short, with 18 bases between. The CDR3 length is 16 residues. From germline, CDR1 is MNHEY and CDR2 SMNVEV (reference sequence). The CDR3 nucleotides read TGTGCCAGCAGTCCTGGATTGGGGCGAGAGAATCAGCCCCAGCATTTT. Translated: CASSPGLGRENQPQHF.

This clone has a handful of counts. V usage is TRBV9 and J usage is TRBJ1-1, with D tentatively TRBD1 (6 bases). The germline V gene has CDR1 SGDLS and CDR2 YYNGEE. Between the trimmed V and J ends, which lost 3 bases and 3 bases, there was a span of 15 bases. The CDR3 covers 15 residues. The CDR3: CASSAFRGLHTEAFF. The CDR3, as DNA: TGTGCCAGCAGCGCCTTCAGGGGATTGCACACTGAAGCTTTCTTT.

The rearrangement links TRBV7-2 to TRBJ2-2, with 9 bases matching TRBD1. V was clipped by 5 bases and J by 2 bases; unmatched bases: 9. Germline assignment: CDR1 SGHTA and CDR2 FQGNSA. The CDR3 has 17 amino acids. The CDR3 region is CASSKSRDRANTGELFF. The CDR3 region has the DNA TGTGCCAGCAGCAAGTCCCGGGACAGGGCCAACACCGGGGAGCTGTTTTTT.

The chain recombines TRBV14 with TRBJ2-1; D remains ambiguous. From germline, CDR1 is SGHDN and CDR2 FVKESK. The CDR3 loop spans 14 amino acids. Trimming removed 4 bases at V and 3 bases at J, with 10 bases between. In DNA form, the CDR3 reads TGTGCCAGCAGCCCCCTTGGGGACTACAATGAGCAGTTCTTC. Encoded protein: CASSPLGDYNEQFF.

This sequence joins TRBV10-1 and TRBJ1-5; unclear D gene. Germline-derived CDR1 and CDR2 are WNHNN and SYGVQD (reference sequence). V lost 3 bases and J 7 bases, leaving 10 bases between the germline ends. This CDR3 has 13 residues. CDR3 DNA: TGCGCCAGCAGTGATCTCCCGGAACAGCCCCAGCATTTT. It encodes CASSDLPEQPQHF.

With regard to this clone: A read error may account for a junction end that differs from germline. V usage is TRBV7-7 and J usage is TRBJ1-2, with D unresolved. Germline V gene lookup returns CDR1 SSHAT and CDR2 FNYEAQ (reference sequence). The CDR3 sequence is 15 residues long. CDR3 coding DNA: TGTGCTAGCAGCCCCCGGCCAGGTACTAACTATGGCTACACCTTC. Amino acid sequence: CASSPRPGTNYGYTF. The complete variable domain, with remaining parts taken from reference TRBV7-7 and TRBJ1-2, reads GAGVSQSPRYKVTKRGQDVTLRCDPISSHATLYWYQQALGQGPEFLTYFNYEAQPDKSGLPSDRFSAERPEGSISTLTIQRTEQRDSAMYRCASSPRPGTNYGYTFGSGTRLTVV.

This chain connects TRBV10-3 to TRBJ1-2; TRBD1 matches 11 bases. The CDR3 loop spans 16 amino acids. Looked up from germline, CDR1 is ENHRY and CDR2 is SYGVKD. The ends lost 6 bases at V and 1 base at J; junction bases unmatched: 7. The CDR3 sequence: CAIRRDRGAINYGYTF. In DNA form, the CDR3 reads TGTGCCATCAGACGGGACAGGGGGGCGATTAACTATGGCTACACCTTC.

V gene TRBV7-2 combines with J gene TRBJ2-7; D is unclear. The length of the CDR3 is 15 residues. CDR1 and CDR2 (germline): SGHTA, FQGNSA. V dropped 2 bases and J dropped 0 bases, with 11 bases sitting between them. In nucleotides, the CDR3 is TGTGCCAGCAGCTTAAGGCCCCTACCCTCCTACGAGCAGTACTTC. It translates to CASSLRPLPSYEQYF. Full variable domain (rest looked up from reference TRBV7-2 and TRBJ2-7): GAGVSQSPSNKVTEKGKDVELRCDPISGHTALYWYRQSLGQGLEFLIYFQGNSAPDKSGLPSDRFSAERTGGSVSTLTIQRTQQEDSAVYLCASSLRPLPSYEQYFGPGTRLTVT.

The chain combines TRBV19 with TRBJ2-1, with TRBD2 identical over 7 bases. J gave up 2 bases and V 6 bases, and 4 bases lay outside the gene matches. Germline values: CDR1 LNHDA, CDR2 SQIVND (reference sequence). The CDR3 length is 14 residues. The CDR3 DNA is TGTGCCAGTAGATTGGGAGGGGCCTACAATGAGCAGTTCTTC. Protein product: CASRLGGAYNEQFF.

V and J are TRBV5-1 and TRBJ2-3, with a possible D match to TRBD1 (6 bases). V was trimmed by 6 bases and J by 4 bases, leaving 6 bases between them. The CDR3 extends over 11 amino acids. The germline V gene encodes CDR1 SGHRS and CDR2 YFSETQ. CDR3: CASKGADTQYF. CDR3 nucleotide sequence: TGCGCCAGCAAGGGGGCAGATACGCAGTATTTT. The full variable domain, rest sourced from reference TRBV5-1 and TRBJ2-3, is KAGVTQTPRYLIKTRGQQVTLSCSPISGHRSVSWYQQTPGQGLQFLFEYFSETQRNKGNFPGRFSGRQFSNSRSEMNVSTLELGDSALYLCASKGADTQYFGPGTRLTVL.

Comment on this clone: This specimen includes other DNA sequences encoding the same CDR3. The chain couples TRBV19 to TRBJ1-2; D unresolved. CDR1 is LNHDA and CDR2 is SQIVND in the germline V gene (reference sequence). V was pared by 5 bases and J by 4 bases, with 11 bases between. The CDR3 is 13 amino acids. As DNA, the CDR3 is TGTGCCAGTAGTTCGACGGAGCTCTATGGCTACACCTTC. Translation: CASSSTELYGYTF.

The CDR3 is CASSSTTSEAFF. The CDR3 DNA reads TGTGCCAGCAGTTCAACGACATCTGAAGCTTTCTTT. This rearrangement joins TRBV6-5 to TRBJ1-1; D is uncertain. The CDR3 spans 12 residues. Germline CDR1 MNHEY, CDR2 SVGAGI. Deletions cut 4 bases from V and 6 bases from J, with 9 bases between.

This clone has just a few counts. The rearrangement uses TRBV19 and TRBJ1-5; D is ambiguous. V was trimmed by 1 base and J by 6 bases, leaving 7 bases between them. The V gene's germline CDR1 is LNHDA and CDR2 SQIVND (reference sequence). The CDR3 extends over 13 amino acids. The CDR3 loop is CASSIAVAQPQHF. The CDR3 nucleotides are TGTGCCAGTAGTATAGCAGTGGCTCAGCCCCAGCATTTT. Combining the CDR3 with reference TRBV19 and TRBJ1-5 gives the whole variable domain DGGITQSPKYLFRKEGQNVTLSCEQNLNHDAMYWYRQDPGQGLRLIYYSQIVNDFQKGDIAEGYSVSREKKESFPLTVTSAQKNPTAFYLCASSIAVAQPQHFGDGTRLSIL.

The chain links TRBV6-6 to TRBJ1-1; 7 bases match TRBD1. V lost 6 bases, J lost 3 bases, and 13 bases stayed unmatched. CDR3 length: 16 amino acids. Germline CDR1 MNHNY, CDR2 SVGAGI (reference sequence). CDR3 sequence reads: CASRVRTGSVYTEAFF. CDR3 sequence (DNA): TGTGCCAGCAGAGTCCGGACAGGATCGGTGTACACTGAAGCTTTCTTT.

For this clone: This likely traces to a read error, being one base from a far larger clone. The gene calls are TRBV30 and TRBJ2-7; the match to TRBD1 covers 8 bases. The CDR3 loop spans 13 amino acids. Germline CDR1 reads GTSNPN; CDR2 reads SVGIG (reference sequence). The CDR3 DNA sequence: TGTGCCTCCCAGGGGGCTGGCTCCTACGGGCAGTACTTC. Translation gives CASQGAGSYGQYF.

The chain recombines TRBV11-1 with TRBJ1-3; D remains unclear. The germline V gene has CDR1 SGHAT and CDR2 FQDESV (reference sequence). The ends were cut back, 2 bases at V and 4 bases at J, with 6 bases in the middle. CDR3 length: 13 amino acids. CDR3 loop: CASSLFAGNTIYF. In DNA, the CDR3 is TGTGCCAGCAGCTTATTCGCCGGAAACACCATATATTTT.

This chain connects TRBV5-5 to TRBJ2-3; 10 nucleotides line up with TRBD2. The V and J ends lost 2 bases and 1 base, in that order; junction bases with no gene match: 1. The V gene's germline CDR1 is SGHKS and CDR2 YYEKEE (reference sequence). This CDR3 has 15 residues. Here the CDR3 DNA reads TGTGCCAGCAGCTTCGGACTAGCGGGCACAGATACGCAGTATTTT. This codes for CASSFGLAGTDTQYF.

This chain links TRBV7-8 with TRBJ2-1; TRBD2 matches 14 bases. The CDR3 has 15 residues. Germline CDR1 reads SGHVS; CDR2 reads FQNEAQ. The V segment lost 4 bases and the J segment 11 bases; nucleotides outside the gene matches: 7. CDR3 sequence: CASSSWTSGGPQQFF. CDR3 in DNA: TGTGCCAGCAGCTCCTGGACTAGCGGGGGGCCTCAGCAGTTCTTC.

The V and J genes are TRBV6-5 and TRBJ1-2, with unresolved D. V was pared by 5 bases and J by 10 bases, with 17 bases between. Looked up from germline, CDR1 is MNHEY and CDR2 is SVGAGI. This CDR3 is 13 amino acids long. DNA of the CDR3: TGTGCCAGCAGTCAAGGAAGTAATCGGTACTACACCTTC. Its translation: CASSQGSNRYYTF.

The chain links TRBV4-3 to TRBJ2-2; D perhaps matches TRBD2 (6 bases). CDR1 and CDR2 (germline): LGHNA, YSLEER. Trimming took off 6 bases at V and 6 bases at J, with 11 bases between the two ends. There are 13 residues in the CDR3. The CDR3 coding sequence is TGCGCCAGCAGTTTCACGGGGGCCGGGGAGCTGTTTTTT. Translation: CASSFTGAGELFF.

About this clone: One junction end disagrees with the germline gene, perhaps due to a read error. V is TRBV6-1 and J is TRBJ2-3; no firm D call. The germline V gene encodes CDR1 MNHNS and CDR2 SASEGT. CDR3 length: 13 amino acids. The CDR3 DNA reads TGTGCCAGCAGTGAAGAACAGTCTTCCCCCACAAGTTTT. It specifies CASSEEQSSPTSF.

This clone has just a few counts. The chain has TRBV2 and TRBJ2-7; D may be TRBD2 (6 bases). This CDR3 has 15 residues. Trimming took off 6 bases at V and 3 bases at J, with 18 bases between the two ends. Germline lookup yields CDR1 SNHLY and CDR2 FYNNEI. The CDR3 reads CASRQDPGGFYEQYF. CDR3 DNA sequence: TGTGCCAGCAGACAAGACCCTGGGGGGTTCTACGAGCAGTACTTC.

The V gene is TRBV28, the J gene TRBJ1-1, with no clear D. V shed 7 bases and J shed 1 base, with 13 bases lying between them. The CDR3 contains 14 residues. Germline CDR1 is MDHEN and CDR2 is SYDVKM. The CDR3 DNA reads as TGTGCCAGCACCGGACCGCCGAAGAACACTGAAGCTTTCTTT. Translation gives CASTGPPKNTEAFF.

This clone is a singleton in its sample. CDR3 bases: TGTGCCTGGAAGGACAGCCCGCTCCACGAGCAGTACTTC. Protein: CAWKDSPLHEQYF. This chain links TRBV30 with TRBJ2-7; D perhaps matches TRBD1 (6 bases). Between the trimmed V and J ends, which lost 4 bases and 5 bases, there was a span of 15 bases. Germline V gives CDR1 GTSNPN, CDR2 SVGIG (reference sequence). The CDR3 totals 13 residues.

The genes are TRBV25-1 and TRBJ2-2; D gene uncertain. This CDR3 has 13 residues. Germline CDR1 and CDR2: MGHDK and SYGVNS. V lost 8 bases and J 5 bases, leaving 12 bases between the germline ends. The CDR3 region is CASSIARTGELFF. DNA for the CDR3: TGTGCCAGCTCGATCGCTAGGACCGGGGAGCTGTTTTTT. The full variable domain, with the rest looked up from reference TRBV25-1 and TRBJ2-2, is EADIYQTPRYLVIGTGKKITLECSQTMGHDKMYWYQQDPGMELHLIHYSYGVNSTEKGDLSSESTVSRIRTEHFPLTLESARPSHTSQYLCASSIARTGELFFGEGSRLTVL.